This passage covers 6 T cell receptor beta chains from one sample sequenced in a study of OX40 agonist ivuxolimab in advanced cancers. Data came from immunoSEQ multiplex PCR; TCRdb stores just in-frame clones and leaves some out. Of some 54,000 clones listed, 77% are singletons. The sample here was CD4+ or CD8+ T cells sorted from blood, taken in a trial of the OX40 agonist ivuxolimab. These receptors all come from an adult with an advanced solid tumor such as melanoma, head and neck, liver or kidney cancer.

CDR3 in amino acids: CASSIGFDSNLYNEQFF. CDR3 DNA: TGTGCCAGTAGTATAGGGTTCGATAGTAACCTCTACAATGAGCAGTTCTTC. This chain joins TRBV19 and TRBJ2-1; D call uncertain. From germline, CDR1 is LNHDA and CDR2 SQIVND (reference sequence). Trimming shortened V by 1 base and J by 3 bases, and 16 bases separated the two germline ends. CDR3 length equals 17 residues.

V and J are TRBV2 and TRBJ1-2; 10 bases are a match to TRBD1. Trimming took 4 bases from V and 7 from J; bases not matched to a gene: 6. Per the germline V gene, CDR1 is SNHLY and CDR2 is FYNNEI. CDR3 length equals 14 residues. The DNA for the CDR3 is TGTGCCAGCAGTGTCCCGGACAGGGGGTTTGGCTACACCTTC. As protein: CASSVPDRGFGYTF.

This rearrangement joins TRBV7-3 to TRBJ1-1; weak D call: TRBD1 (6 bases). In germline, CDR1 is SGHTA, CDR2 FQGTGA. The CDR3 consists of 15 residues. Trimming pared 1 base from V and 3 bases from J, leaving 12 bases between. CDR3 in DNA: TGTGCCAGCAGCTTAAGTCGGGACAAAGACACTGAAGCTTTCTTT. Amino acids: CASSLSRDKDTEAFF.

The CDR3 is CASSYTGNSPLHF. CDR3 coding DNA: TGTGCCAGCAGTTATACAGGGAATTCACCCCTCCACTTT. The chain carries TRBV6-5 and TRBJ1-6, with D maybe TRBD1 (6 bases). The CDR3 is 13 residues long. Trimming took 3 bases from V and 7 from J, leaving 7 bases between them. CDR1 is MNHEY, CDR2 SVGAGI, per germline.

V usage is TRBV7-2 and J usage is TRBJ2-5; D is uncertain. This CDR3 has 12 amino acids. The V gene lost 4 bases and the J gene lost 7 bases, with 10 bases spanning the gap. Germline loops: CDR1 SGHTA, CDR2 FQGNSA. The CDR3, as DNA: TGTGCCAGCAGCTCCTACTCGGGGACCCAGTACTTC. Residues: CASSSYSGTQYF.

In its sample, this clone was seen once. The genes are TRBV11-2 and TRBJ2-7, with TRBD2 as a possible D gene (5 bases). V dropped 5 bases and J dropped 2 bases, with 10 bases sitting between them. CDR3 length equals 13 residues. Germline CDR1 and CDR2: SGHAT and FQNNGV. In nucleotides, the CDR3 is TGTGCCAGCAGCCCCGGGAATACCTACGAGCAGTACTTC. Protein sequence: CASSPGNTYEQYF.